These 25 T cell receptor beta chains were all obtained from the same sample, sequenced in a study of blood T cells in healthy people across ages. A J-beta primer mix and a sample-barcoded 5' primer were used in a second PCR of about 6 to 12 cycles. TCRdb passed the 5' RACE reads through MiXCR, listing each CDR3 protein once. The data contain around 1,000,000 distinct CDR3 sequences, less than 25% of them seen just once; the ten biggest clones take up about 0.8%. This sample was also put to use in a study of T cells of mothers and their children.

The sequencing input was blood. The source of these receptors is a girl aged 2 to 10 in good health.

The sample holds a few counts of this clonotype. This rearrangement joins TRBV2 to TRBJ2-7; D not certain. From germline, CDR1 is SNHLY and CDR2 FYNNEI. V dropped 1 base and J dropped 0 bases, with 10 bases sitting between them. CDR3 length: 15 residues. The CDR3 loop is CASSEGQRSSYEQYF. CDR3 nucleotide sequence: TGTGCCAGCAGTGAAGGGCAGCGAAGCTCCTACGAGCAGTACTTC.

The chain combines TRBV24-1 with TRBJ2-3; D gene uncertain. V was cut by 4 bases and J by 6 bases, with 13 bases left in between. CDR3 length: 14 residues. Germline values: CDR1 KGHDR, CDR2 SFDVKD. Here the CDR3 reads CATSDTPYGDTQYF. CDR3 bases: TGTGCCACCAGTGACACCCCCTATGGGGATACGCAGTATTTT.

The chain recombines TRBV11-3 with TRBJ2-1; D gene unclear. Germline V gene sequence: CDR1 SGHNT, CDR2 YENEEA. V lost 3 bases to trimming and J lost 4 bases, with 7 bases between them. There are 13 residues in the CDR3. The CDR3 reads CASSFNWYNEQFF. Here the CDR3 DNA reads TGTGCCAGCAGCTTTAACTGGTACAATGAGCAGTTCTTC. Full variable domain (outside the CDR3, taken from reference TRBV11-3 and TRBJ2-1): EAGVVQSPRYKIIEKKQPVAFWCNPISGHNTLYWYLQNLGQGPELLIRYENEEAVDDSQLPKDRFSAERLKGVDSTLKIQPAELGDSAVYLCASSFNWYNEQFFGPGTRLTVL.

This clonotype was counted many times. The genes are TRBV4-2 and TRBJ2-1; 9 positions agree with TRBD2. Germline-derived CDR1 and CDR2 are LGHNA and YNFKEQ. The ends lost 4 bases at V and 9 bases at J; junction bases unmatched: 16. This CDR3 has 17 amino acids. The CDR3 DNA reads TGTGCCAGCAGCCCAAATCCGGGACTAGCCTCAAGGGGTGAGCAGTTCTTC. Amino acids: CASSPNPGLASRGEQFF.

This clonotype was recorded a few times. DNA of the CDR3: TGCAGTGCTAGGAGGGAGCTCTCTTACGAGCAGTACTTC. It yields the protein CSARRELSYEQYF. V and J are TRBV20-1 and TRBJ2-7, with D possibly TRBD2 on 5 matching bases. Germline V gene data show CDR1 as DFQATT and CDR2 as SNEGSKA (reference sequence). Trimming took 3 bases from V and 4 from J, leaving 13 bases between them. The CDR3 runs to 13 residues.

V gene TRBV6-5 combines with J gene TRBJ2-3; possible D gene TRBD2, 6 bases. The V and J ends lost 5 bases and 3 bases respectively, with 9 bases between them. Germline values: CDR1 MNHEY, CDR2 SVGAGI. There are 13 residues in the CDR3. The CDR3 protein is CASSVTRTDTQYF. The CDR3 DNA sequence: TGTGCCAGCAGTGTGACTAGGACAGATACGCAGTATTTT.

This clonotype was observed a handful of times. J is TRBJ2-5 and V is TRBV6-5, with 11 nucleotides matching TRBD2. This CDR3 has 14 amino acids. Trimming took 8 bases from V and 2 from J; bases not matched to a gene: 4. The germline CDR1 and CDR2 sequences are MNHEY and SVGAGI. CDR3 DNA sequence: TGTGCCAGCGTGGGACTAGCGGATCAAGAGACCCAGTACTTC. Translation: CASVGLADQETQYF.

In its sample, this clonotype was seen a few times. The chain is built from TRBV27 and TRBJ1-6; D not certain. V lost 5 bases to trimming and J lost 9 bases, with 8 bases between them. The CDR3 loop spans 12 amino acids. Germline V gene sequence: CDR1 MNHEY, CDR2 SMNVEV (reference sequence). CDR3 sequence: CASSPRGSPLHF. The DNA for the CDR3 is TGTGCCAGCAGTCCTCGGGGTTCACCCCTCCACTTT.

This clonotype was detected a few times. The CDR3 region has the DNA TGTGCCAGCAGTTTCGGCTTCACGGGGGAGCAGTACTTC. Its protein product is CASSFGFTGEQYF. The chain uses TRBV28 and TRBJ2-7, with a tentative D call TRBD2 (5 bases). Germline V lookup: CDR1 MDHEN, CDR2 SYDVKM. The CDR3 runs 13 residues. The ends were cut back, 3 bases at V and 7 bases at J, with 13 bases in the middle.

Of note for this clonotype: A read error may produce the germline difference seen at one junction end. V and J are TRBV3-1 and TRBJ2-2; possibly TRBD2 for D (5 bases). Germline V gene lookup returns CDR1 LGHDT and CDR2 YNNKEL (reference sequence). The CDR3 runs 16 residues. DNA of the CDR3: TGTGCCAGCACCCAAGACGGGAACACGAACACCGGGGAGCTGTTTTTT. It codes for CASTQDGNTNTGELFF.

This chain links TRBV6-2 or TRBV6-3 with TRBJ1-5, with D uncertain. V was shortened by 6 bases and J by 9 bases, with 6 bases between the two germline ends. The CDR3 extends over 10 amino acids. CDR1 and CDR2 (germline): MNHEY, SVGEGT. In DNA form, the CDR3 reads TGTGCCAGCAGACTAAGGCCCCAGCATTTT. It codes for CASRLRPQHF.

In this sample, this clonotype turned up a few times. CDR3 protein: CASAPGGREAFF. CDR3 bases: TGTGCCAGCGCCCCGGGGGGGCGGGAAGCTTTCTTT. The J gene is TRBJ1-1, the V gene TRBV6-2 or TRBV6-3; D is possibly TRBD1 (6 bases). Trimming pared 8 bases from V and 8 bases from J, leaving 15 bases between. This CDR3 has 12 residues. Germline V CDR1 and CDR2: MNHEY, SVGEGT.

This clonotype occurred a few times. The chain has TRBV7-2 and TRBJ2-1; D remains ambiguous. The V and J ends lost 3 bases and 5 bases respectively, with 11 bases between them. The CDR3 extends over 14 amino acids. Looked up from germline, CDR1 is SGHTA and CDR2 is FQGNSA. The CDR3 DNA is TGTGCCAGCAGCTTTTTTAAAGTTAACAATGAGCAGTTCTTC. Protein sequence: CASSFFKVNNEQFF.

The rearrangement links TRBV15 to TRBJ2-1; D is unclear. The J call may be in error: the DNA end matches TRBJ2-5 better. This CDR3 has 12 residues. CDR1 LNHNV and CDR2 YYDKDF come from the germline V gene (reference sequence). Here the CDR3 DNA reads TGTGCCACCAGCAGAGAGTACGAGACCCAGTACTTC. Amino acids: CATSREYETQYF.

This chain joins TRBV11-2 and TRBJ2-3, with 8 nucleotides matching TRBD1. The CDR3 consists of 16 residues. Germline trimming cut 4 bases from V and 6 bases from J; bases unmatched to any gene: 12. The germline CDR1 and CDR2 sequences are SGHAT and FQNNGV. The CDR3 nucleotides read TGTGCCAGCAGCTCGACAGGGGCTTCTATGGGGGATACGCAGTATTTT. Amino acid sequence: CASSSTGASMGDTQYF.

The chain uses TRBV4-1 and TRBJ2-1, with TRBD2 identical over 13 bases. The CDR3 has 18 amino acids. The V and J ends lost 3 bases and 3 bases, in that order; junction bases with no gene match: 8. Germline V lookup: CDR1 MGHRA, CDR2 YSYEKL. In nucleotides, the CDR3 is TGCGCCAGCAGCCACGCGAGGACTAGCGGGAGTTTCTACAATGAGCAGTTCTTC. This sequence encodes CASSHARTSGSFYNEQFF.

This clonotype was seen only a few times. The chain links TRBV7-2 to TRBJ2-7; either TRBD1 or TRBD2 may supply D (5 bases each). Germline V gene lookup returns CDR1 SGHTA and CDR2 FQGNSA. Between the trimmed V and J ends, which lost 1 base and 2 bases, there was a span of 21 bases. The CDR3 extends over 18 amino acids. The CDR3 sequence: CASSLGDRPLENPYEQYF. The CDR3 DNA follows: TGTGCCAGCAGCTTAGGGGACCGCCCCCTGGAGAACCCCTACGAGCAGTACTTC.

This clonotype was seen more than once but under ten times. V gene TRBV4-1 combines with J gene TRBJ1-1, with TRBD1 as a possible D gene (6 bases). Trimming removed 0 bases at V and 5 bases at J, with 10 bases between. Germline CDR1 is MGHRA and CDR2 is YSYEKL. The CDR3 runs 14 residues. CDR3 DNA: TGCGCCAGCAGCCAAGAGGACAGTGGGACTGAAGCTTTCTTT. Translating gives CASSQEDSGTEAFF.

This clonotype was seen a handful of times. This rearrangement joins TRBV12-3 or TRBV12-4 to TRBJ2-1; D may be TRBD1 (6 bases). This CDR3 spans 15 amino acids. Trimming removed 10 bases at V and 1 base at J, with 17 bases between. The CDR3 loop reads CATLKQGSSYNEQFF. DNA of the CDR3: TGTGCCACGCTTAAACAGGGAAGTTCCTACAATGAGCAGTTCTTC.

The V call is TRBV2, the J call TRBJ2-3, with D uncertain. The V gene lost 10 bases and the J gene lost 2 bases, with 19 bases spanning the gap. In germline, CDR1 is SNHLY, CDR2 FYNNEI. CDR3 length: 15 residues. The CDR3 reads CATTLDPEVTDTQYF. CDR3 DNA: TGTGCCACTACCCTGGATCCCGAGGTCACAGATACGCAGTATTTT.

This chain joins TRBV7-9 and TRBJ2-1; D gene ambiguous. This CDR3 contains 13 residues. Trimming pared 3 bases from V and 3 bases from J, leaving 6 bases between. Germline CDR1 SEHNR, CDR2 FQNEAQ (reference sequence). CDR3 sequence: CASSFNFYNEQFF. In DNA form, the CDR3 reads TGTGCCAGCAGCTTCAACTTCTACAATGAGCAGTTCTTC.

This clonotype turned up a few times. The chain links TRBV6-4 to TRBJ2-5, with TRBD2 as a possible D gene (6 bases). V lost 2 bases to trimming and J lost 4 bases, with 8 bases between them. Germline CDR1 reads MRHNA; CDR2 reads SNTAGT. The CDR3 is 13 amino acids. The CDR3 sequence is CASSDEAGETQYF. The CDR3 region has the DNA TGTGCCAGCAGTGACGAAGCGGGAGAGACCCAGTACTTC.

This clonotype has just a few counts. The rearrangement joins TRBV6-1 to TRBJ2-1; perhaps TRBD2 as D (6 bases). The J call may be faulty, since TRBJ2-5 better matches the DNA end. Germline V CDR1 and CDR2: MNHNS, SASEGT. The CDR3 is made up of 12 amino acids. The CDR3 protein is CAIRRGEETQYF. Here the CDR3 DNA reads TGTGCCATCCGTCGCGGGGAAGAGACCCAGTACTTC.

This clonotype was counted a few times. This chain links TRBV7-2 with TRBJ2-3, with 9 bases that match TRBD2. The CDR3 loop spans 17 amino acids. Germline loops: CDR1 SGHTA, CDR2 FQGNSA. J was trimmed by 1 base and V by 1 base; bases with no gene match: 6. The CDR3 region is CASSLVGSGGGTDTQYF. In DNA form, the CDR3 reads TGTGCCAGCAGCTTAGTAGGTAGCGGGGGAGGCACAGATACGCAGTATTTT.

This clonotype was counted between two and nine times. The V gene is TRBV20-1, the J gene TRBJ1-5; D gene uncertain. Germline values: CDR1 DFQATT, CDR2 SNEGSKA (reference sequence). The CDR3 is 15 amino acids. Trimming took 4 bases from V and 4 from J, leaving 17 bases between them. CDR3 in amino acids: CSATKLTTGNQPQHF. The CDR3 nucleotides read TGCAGTGCTACCAAATTGACCACGGGGAATCAGCCCCAGCATTTT.